A single sample gave rise to the 12 T cell receptor beta chains below, sequenced in a study of identical twins. One entry per CDR3 protein results from TCRdb running MiXCR on the 5' RACE reads. The sample lists approximately 240,000 distinct CDR3 sequences; more than 13% were seen once. Sequenced input: memory (CD45RO+) T cells sorted from blood. The receptors shown here come from a young woman in good health.

This clonotype appeared a few times. The chain combines TRBV5-8 with TRBJ2-3; 7 bases are shared with TRBD1. V shed 3 bases, J shed 0 bases, and the junction held 10 bases outside the gene matches. The CDR3 is 17 residues long. CDR1 and CDR2 from the germline V gene are SGHTS and YDEGEE. This chain's CDR3 is CASSSELDRASTDTQYF. DNA for the CDR3: TGTGCCAGCAGCTCCGAACTAGACAGGGCTAGCACAGATACGCAGTATTTT.

This clonotype was observed at least ten times. CDR3 in DNA: TGTGCCAGCATCCTTAGAGGGGGCTCTGGGGCCAACGTCCTGACTTTC. Translating gives CASILRGGSGANVLTF. The genes are TRBV7-8 and TRBJ2-6, with D possibly TRBD1 on 6 matching bases. The CDR3 extends over 16 amino acids. Germline CDR1 reads SGHVS; CDR2 reads FQNEAQ. The V end lost 7 bases, the J end lost 0 bases, and 13 bases lay between the germline ends.

This clonotype was counted between two and nine times. The V call is TRBV6-5, the J call TRBJ1-1; D not certain. The CDR3 consists of 15 residues. Trimming cost V 5 bases and J 0 bases, with 13 bases left between them. Germline V gene lookup returns CDR1 MNHEY and CDR2 SVGAGI. CDR3 sequence reads: CASSQSRIMNTEAFF. Written as DNA, the CDR3 is TGTGCCAGCAGTCAATCGAGGATCATGAACACTGAAGCTTTCTTT.

The chain is built from TRBV11-2 and TRBJ1-1, with 7 bases fitting TRBD1. The germline V gene has CDR1 SGHAT and CDR2 FQNNGV. The V segment lost 3 bases and the J segment 11 bases; nucleotides outside the gene matches: 15. The CDR3 is 15 residues long. As DNA, the CDR3 is TGTGCCAGCAGCTTGAACAGGGGTCAGGCCGGTCGCGCTTTCTTT. Translated: CASSLNRGQAGRAFF.

The genes are TRBV6-1 and TRBJ1-4; 7 bases are a match to TRBD1. The junction had 14 bases not matched to a gene; V was cut back by 6 bases and J by 7 bases. The length of the CDR3 is 16 residues. Germline CDR1 MNHNS, CDR2 SASEGT. The CDR3 bases are TGTGCCAGCAGCGCAACGATACACAGGGGTAGTGAAAAACTGTTTTTT. It specifies CASSATIHRGSEKLFF.

This chain's CDR3 is CASSERTADTQYF. CDR3 coding DNA: TGTGCCAGCAGTGAAAGGACAGCTGATACGCAGTATTTT. The chain has TRBV2 and TRBJ2-3; D might be TRBD1 (6 bases). Trimming took 2 bases from V and 6 from J, leaving 9 bases between them. The CDR3 is made up of 13 amino acids. Germline-derived CDR1 and CDR2 are SNHLY and FYNNEI.

V usage is TRBV2 and J usage is TRBJ2-3; D call uncertain. The CDR3 runs to 13 residues. Germline CDR1 SNHLY, CDR2 FYNNEI. Trimming took 6 bases from V and 2 from J, leaving 9 bases between them. CDR3 residues: CASRSSTTDTQYF. CDR3 in DNA: TGTGCCAGCAGGAGTTCCACCACAGATACGCAGTATTTT.

The chain has TRBV5-1 and TRBJ2-5, with D perhaps matching TRBD1 (6 bases). The CDR3 has 14 amino acids. The V end was cut by 3 bases, the J end by 4 bases, with 13 bases between. CDR1 is SGHRS, CDR2 YFSETQ, per germline. This chain's CDR3 is CASSSWGPGETQYF. CDR3 DNA sequence: TGCGCCAGCAGCTCCTGGGGGCCGGGAGAGACCCAGTACTTC.

This clonotype was seen a handful of times. The rearrangement uses TRBV6-1 and TRBJ2-1; TRBD1 is a possible D gene (6 bases). CDR3 length equals 14 residues. Germline CDR1 MNHNS, CDR2 SASEGT. Trimming cost V 5 bases and J 6 bases, with 14 bases left between them. The CDR3 reads CASSPRTEGNEQFF. Written as DNA, the CDR3 is TGTGCCAGCAGTCCCCGGACAGAGGGCAATGAGCAGTTCTTC.

This clonotype was seen only a few times. V is TRBV7-2 and J is TRBJ2-1; D unresolved. In germline, CDR1 is SGHTA, CDR2 FQGNSA. The V gene lost 5 bases and the J gene lost 2 bases, with 4 bases spanning the gap. The CDR3 has 12 residues. CDR3 region: CASSQPYNEQFF. For the CDR3, the DNA is TGTGCCAGCAGCCAACCCTACAATGAGCAGTTCTTC.

The V gene is TRBV9, the J gene TRBJ1-1, with D uncertain. Germline loops: CDR1 SGDLS, CDR2 YYNGEE. V was clipped by 0 bases and J by 7 bases, with 7 bases between them. The CDR3 is 12 residues long. Written as DNA, the CDR3 is TGTGCCAGCAGCGTAGCTGACGGTGAAGCTTTCTTT. This encodes CASSVADGEAFF. Together with reference TRBV9 and TRBJ1-1, the CDR3 gives the full variable domain: DSGVTQTPKHLITATGQRVTLRCSPRSGDLSVYWYQQSLDQGLQFLIQYYNGEERAKGNILERFSAQQFPDLHSELNLSSLELGDSALYFCASSVADGEAFFGQGTRLTVV.

This clonotype was observed a handful of times. J is TRBJ1-1 and V is TRBV12-3 or TRBV12-4; D ambiguous. Trimming took off 3 bases at V and 11 bases at J, with 10 bases between the two ends. This CDR3 is built from 11 residues. CDR3 protein: CASSFSAGAFF. CDR3 DNA: TGTGCCAGCAGTTTCTCGGCTGGTGCTTTCTTT.